This entry is about one T cell receptor beta chain. Its antigen target is currently unknown. No quality values exist for individual bases; no much larger clone is one base distant. Library generation was performed with PCR. The data were produced on an Illumina HiSeq 2500. To reduce PCR and sequencing biases, unique molecular identifiers were built into the TCR beta cDNA libraries. Roughly 500,000 cDNA molecules were obtained per 1 to 10 million input T cells, so each molecule approximated one T cell. The same protocol used for the earlier healthy control dataset was applied to prepare and sequence the patient libraries. Within a given batch, samples were prepared together, multiplexed and sequenced on the same HiSeq lane. Under the source paper's analysis protocol: Raw barcoded reads were processed with MIGEC, discarding single-read molecular identifier groups before consensus assembly and CDR3 extraction. Clonotype tables were post-analysed with VDJtools, normalizing diversity by down-sampling all datasets to the smallest sample size. Repertoire overlap clustering matched CDR3 amino acid but not nucleotide sequences to correct batch-related cross-sample contamination. Using fastp at Q25 and MiXCR, TCRdb reprocessed the public reads and kept productive beta chains. Rows are combined by CDR3 protein, so each entry shows the most common genes and DNA. TCRdb, rather than the study authors, made the V and J calls. The sample contains some 800,000 distinct CDR3 sequences, around 45% of them found a single time. Together, the top ten hold roughly 5% of the sample.

Reading the germline V gene (reference sequence) gives CDR1 DFQATT and CDR2 SNEGSKA. Its CDR3 holds 15 amino acids, cysteine through phenylalanine. Kept here is only the CDR3 DNA, which spans 45 bases and is read in frame from base 1. V is clipped by 0 bases and J by 0 bases, and the sequence between their germline boundaries is 10 bases long. To demonstrate the VDJtools post-analysis software, the study profiled TCR beta repertoires from the peripheral blood of about a dozen young patients with multiple sclerosis. The multiple sclerosis patients were children and adolescents ranging in age from 6 to 15 years. These data belong to a study of post-analysis software for immune sequencing data (dated by TCRdb to the mid-2010s). Regarding the study in general: Disease courses on record covered relapsing-remitting, secondary progressive and progressive-relapsing multiple sclerosis, though some patients had no subtype annotation. Patient repertoires were compared against over ten previously published healthy control repertoires from donors aged about 6 to 28 years. A subset of samples was prepared in parallel using single-end sample barcoding, then pooled and co-amplified after Illumina adapter ligation.

Points the paper makes about the study in general: Patients showed significantly higher frequencies than controls for about 5 TRBV segments, among them TRBV5-6, TRBV5-1 and TRBV20-1. The control group was slightly older than the multiple sclerosis patient group. Direct clustering with F measure showed strong co-clustering of samples prepared in the same batch, prompting a batch-effect correction. Normalized Chao1 diversity was significantly lower in multiple sclerosis patients than controls, suggesting substantial peripheral T-cell clonal expansion.

The source of this sequence is a girl aged 10 to 17 with multiple sclerosis. The chain links TRBV20-1 with TRBJ2-3; no confident D gene assignment can be made. The sample consisted of blood. The CDR3 sequence is CSARDVAESTDTQYF. In nucleotides, the sequence is TGCAGTGCTAGAGATGTGGCGGAAAGCACAGATACGCAGTATTTT.